This is a list of T cell receptor beta chains from one sample in a study of T-cell reconstitution after alpha-beta-depleted transplantation in children. TCRdb redid the calling of the PCR reads with MiXCR, one entry per CDR3 protein. The table has 250,000 to 300,000 distinct CDR3 sequences, 9.5% to 13% seen once. Sequencing used peripheral blood, obtained 180 days after TCRalphabeta/CD19-depleted stem cell transplant. Receptors originate from a male patient aged 2 to 9 who had a stem cell transplant for chronic granulomatous disease, so the T cells may come from the graft donor. The CDR3 runs from the conserved cysteine through the conserved F or W. A D gene is named only where the DNA matches it firmly.

cdr3_length: 15
v_call: TRBV11-2
d_call: TRBD2
j_call: TRBJ2-2
cdr3_aa: CASSPPGGRAGELFF

cdr3_length: 15
v_call: TRBV12-3/TRBV12-4
d_call: TRBD1
j_call: TRBJ1-5
cdr3_aa: CASSLSRQGNQPQHF

cdr3_length: 13
v_call: TRBV5-1
d_call: .
j_call: TRBJ1-2
cdr3_aa: CASSLDGRYGYTF

cdr3_length: 15
v_call: TRBV5-1
d_call: TRBD2
j_call: TRBJ2-5
cdr3_aa: CASSPRAGGQETQYF

cdr3_length: 17
v_call: TRBV4-2
d_call: .
j_call: TRBJ1-2
cdr3_aa: CASSQEGPQFANYGYTF

cdr3_length: 17
v_call: TRBV20-1
d_call: .
j_call: TRBJ2-7
cdr3_aa: CSARGGGQGAFSYEQYF

cdr3_length: 13
v_call: TRBV9
d_call: .
j_call: TRBJ1-3
cdr3_aa: CASSEGEETTIYF

cdr3_length: 16
v_call: TRBV7-7
d_call: TRBD2
j_call: TRBJ2-2
cdr3_aa: CASSLAQRESTGELFF

cdr3_length: 14
v_call: TRBV10-3
d_call: .
j_call: TRBJ2-3
cdr3_aa: CAISESIISDTQYF

cdr3_length: 13
v_call: TRBV7-3
d_call: .
j_call: TRBJ2-1
cdr3_aa: CASSFPGAHEQFF

cdr3_length: 11
v_call: TRBV20-1
d_call: .
j_call: TRBJ2-1
cdr3_aa: CSATEYLEQFF

cdr3_length: 10
v_call: TRBV5-1
d_call: TRBD1
j_call: TRBJ2-1
cdr3_aa: CPPGGNEQFF

cdr3_length: 15
v_call: TRBV7-2
d_call: .
j_call: TRBJ2-3
cdr3_aa: CASSLRVLGADTQYF

cdr3_length: 16
v_call: TRBV18
d_call: TRBD1
j_call: TRBJ2-1
cdr3_aa: CASSPEDRPPYNEQFF

cdr3_length: 14
v_call: TRBV15
d_call: .
j_call: TRBJ2-7
cdr3_aa: CATRVKRETGEQYF

cdr3_length: 13
v_call: TRBV12-3/TRBV12-4
d_call: .
j_call: TRBJ2-7
cdr3_aa: CASSSDRSYEQYF

cdr3_length: 14
v_call: TRBV7-8
d_call: .
j_call: TRBJ2-7
cdr3_aa: CASSLEELTYEQYF

cdr3_length: 12
v_call: TRBV29-1
d_call: .
j_call: TRBJ2-5
cdr3_aa: CTFMRVGETQYF

cdr3_length: 16
v_call: TRBV5-1
d_call: .
j_call: TRBJ2-6
cdr3_aa: CASSFGPFSGANVLTF

cdr3_length: 16
v_call: TRBV4-3
d_call: TRBD2
j_call: TRBJ2-2
cdr3_aa: CVSSQDPTSEAGELFF

cdr3_length: 15
v_call: TRBV13
d_call: TRBD1
j_call: TRBJ1-4
cdr3_aa: CASSHPGTGGEKLFF

cdr3_length: 17
v_call: TRBV2
d_call: .
j_call: TRBJ1-2
cdr3_aa: CASSEAGVVSPGYGYTF

cdr3_length: 15
v_call: TRBV20-1
d_call: TRBD2
j_call: TRBJ2-7
cdr3_aa: CSVTLAGGPSYEQYF

cdr3_length: 15
v_call: TRBV20-1
d_call: TRBD2
j_call: TRBJ2-1
cdr3_aa: CSARDRDYLYNEQFF

cdr3_length: 13
v_call: TRBV15
d_call: .
j_call: TRBJ2-7
cdr3_aa: CATSRDKSYEQYF

cdr3_length: 14
v_call: TRBV6-2/TRBV6-3
d_call: .
j_call: TRBJ2-1
cdr3_aa: CASSYVSGPHEQFF

cdr3_length: 14
v_call: TRBV13
d_call: .
j_call: TRBJ2-5
cdr3_aa: CASSPWDKQETQYF

cdr3_length: 13
v_call: TRBV20-1
d_call: .
j_call: TRBJ2-7
cdr3_aa: CSARVDPAYEQYF

cdr3_length: 18
v_call: TRBV7-8
d_call: TRBD2
j_call: TRBJ2-4
cdr3_aa: CASSLDGRPNTAKNIQYF

cdr3_length: 15
v_call: TRBV18
d_call: TRBD1
j_call: TRBJ2-1
cdr3_aa: CAGSPSQGAYNEQFF

cdr3_length: 16
v_call: TRBV13
d_call: .
j_call: TRBJ2-7
cdr3_aa: CASSNLGGGKRHEQYF

cdr3_length: 15
v_call: TRBV4-2
d_call: .
j_call: TRBJ2-1
cdr3_aa: CASSRTSTGYNEQFF

cdr3_length: 15
v_call: TRBV18
d_call: .
j_call: TRBJ1-6
cdr3_aa: CASSPRQVYNSPLHF

cdr3_length: 14
v_call: TRBV6-1
d_call: .
j_call: TRBJ2-1
cdr3_aa: CASSSSTLYNEQFF

cdr3_length: 17
v_call: TRBV6-4
d_call: TRBD2
j_call: TRBJ2-1
cdr3_aa: CASSDTTSGSHYNEQFF

cdr3_length: 14
v_call: TRBV15
d_call: .
j_call: TRBJ2-7
cdr3_aa: CATSRGGGFYEQYF

cdr3_length: 18
v_call: TRBV11-1
d_call: TRBD2
j_call: TRBJ2-1
cdr3_aa: CASSFVRLAGGTYNEQFF

cdr3_length: 14
v_call: TRBV5-1
d_call: .
j_call: TRBJ2-5
cdr3_aa: CASSLVDPRETQYF

cdr3_length: 16
v_call: TRBV28
d_call: TRBD1
j_call: TRBJ2-1
cdr3_aa: CASKEGWTGSGNEQFF

cdr3_length: 16
v_call: TRBV28
d_call: .
j_call: TRBJ2-3
cdr3_aa: CASSSSRGSNRDTQYF

cdr3_length: 16
v_call: TRBV20-1
d_call: TRBD2
j_call: TRBJ2-3
cdr3_aa: CSASPIAGGPTDTQYF

cdr3_length: 14
v_call: TRBV6-2/TRBV6-3
d_call: .
j_call: TRBJ2-1
cdr3_aa: CASTSSGGYNEQFF

cdr3_length: 19
v_call: TRBV18
d_call: TRBD1
j_call: TRBJ2-4
cdr3_aa: CASSPLSPGQGTAKNIQYF

cdr3_length: 18
v_call: TRBV3-1
d_call: .
j_call: TRBJ2-3
cdr3_aa: CASSQDPGWGAFADTQYF

cdr3_length: 11
v_call: TRBV5-1
d_call: .
j_call: TRBJ2-5
cdr3_aa: CASRKGTAEVF

cdr3_length: 13
v_call: TRBV10-3
d_call: .
j_call: TRBJ2-5
cdr3_aa: CAIRGGSQETQYF

cdr3_length: 14
v_call: TRBV7-2
d_call: .
j_call: TRBJ2-7
cdr3_aa: CASSFGGLFGEQYF

cdr3_length: 15
v_call: TRBV4-1
d_call: TRBD2
j_call: TRBJ2-1
cdr3_aa: CASSQEAGVDNEQFF

cdr3_length: 16
v_call: TRBV11-2
d_call: .
j_call: TRBJ1-1
cdr3_aa: CASSITTRLLNTEAFF

cdr3_length: 15
v_call: TRBV7-6
d_call: TRBD2
j_call: TRBJ2-1
cdr3_aa: CASRPTSGVYNEQFF

cdr3_length: 10
v_call: TRBV29-1
d_call: .
j_call: TRBJ2-1
cdr3_aa: CSVTSSEQFF

cdr3_length: 14
v_call: TRBV5-4
d_call: TRBD1
j_call: TRBJ2-2
cdr3_aa: CASSFTGGNGELFF

cdr3_length: 13
v_call: TRBV6-5
d_call: .
j_call: TRBJ1-5
cdr3_aa: CASIRDSNQPQHF

cdr3_length: 15
v_call: TRBV19
d_call: .
j_call: TRBJ2-3
cdr3_aa: CASSPHRGVTDTQYF